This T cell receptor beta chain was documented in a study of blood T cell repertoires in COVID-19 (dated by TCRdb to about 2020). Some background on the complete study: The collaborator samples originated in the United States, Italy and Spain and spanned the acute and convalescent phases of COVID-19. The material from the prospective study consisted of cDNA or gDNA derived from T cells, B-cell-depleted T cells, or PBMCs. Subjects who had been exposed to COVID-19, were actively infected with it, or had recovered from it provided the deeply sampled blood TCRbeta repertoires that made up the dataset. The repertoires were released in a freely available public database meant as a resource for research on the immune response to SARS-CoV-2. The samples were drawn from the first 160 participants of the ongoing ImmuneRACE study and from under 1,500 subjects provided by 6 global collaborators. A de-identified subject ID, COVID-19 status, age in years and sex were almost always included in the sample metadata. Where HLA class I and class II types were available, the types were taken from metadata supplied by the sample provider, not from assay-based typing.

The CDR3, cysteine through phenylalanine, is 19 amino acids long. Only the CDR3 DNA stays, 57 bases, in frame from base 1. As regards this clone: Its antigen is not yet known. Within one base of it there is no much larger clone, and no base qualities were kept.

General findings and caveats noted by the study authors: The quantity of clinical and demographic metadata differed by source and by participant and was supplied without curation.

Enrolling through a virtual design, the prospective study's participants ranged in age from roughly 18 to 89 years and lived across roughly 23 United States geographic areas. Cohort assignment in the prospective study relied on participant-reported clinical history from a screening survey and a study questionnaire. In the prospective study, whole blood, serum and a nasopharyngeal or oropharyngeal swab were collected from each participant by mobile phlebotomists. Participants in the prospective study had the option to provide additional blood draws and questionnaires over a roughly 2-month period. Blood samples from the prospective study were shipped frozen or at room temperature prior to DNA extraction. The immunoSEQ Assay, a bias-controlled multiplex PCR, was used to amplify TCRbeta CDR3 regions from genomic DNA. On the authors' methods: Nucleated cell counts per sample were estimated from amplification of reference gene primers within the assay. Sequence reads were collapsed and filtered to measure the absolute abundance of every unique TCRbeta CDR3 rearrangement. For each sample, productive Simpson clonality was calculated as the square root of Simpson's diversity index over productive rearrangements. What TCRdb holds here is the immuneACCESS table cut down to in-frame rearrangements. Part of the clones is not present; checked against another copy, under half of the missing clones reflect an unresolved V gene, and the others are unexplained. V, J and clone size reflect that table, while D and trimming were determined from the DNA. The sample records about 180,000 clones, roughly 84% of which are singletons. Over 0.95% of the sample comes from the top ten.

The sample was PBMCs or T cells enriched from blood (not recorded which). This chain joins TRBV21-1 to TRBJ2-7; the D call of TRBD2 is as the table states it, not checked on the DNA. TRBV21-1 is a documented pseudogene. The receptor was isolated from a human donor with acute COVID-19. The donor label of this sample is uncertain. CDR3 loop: CASSSYGTSVPFSSYEQYF. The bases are TGTGCCAGCAGCTCTTACGGGACTTCCGTCCCTTTTAGCTCCTACGAGCAGTACTTC.